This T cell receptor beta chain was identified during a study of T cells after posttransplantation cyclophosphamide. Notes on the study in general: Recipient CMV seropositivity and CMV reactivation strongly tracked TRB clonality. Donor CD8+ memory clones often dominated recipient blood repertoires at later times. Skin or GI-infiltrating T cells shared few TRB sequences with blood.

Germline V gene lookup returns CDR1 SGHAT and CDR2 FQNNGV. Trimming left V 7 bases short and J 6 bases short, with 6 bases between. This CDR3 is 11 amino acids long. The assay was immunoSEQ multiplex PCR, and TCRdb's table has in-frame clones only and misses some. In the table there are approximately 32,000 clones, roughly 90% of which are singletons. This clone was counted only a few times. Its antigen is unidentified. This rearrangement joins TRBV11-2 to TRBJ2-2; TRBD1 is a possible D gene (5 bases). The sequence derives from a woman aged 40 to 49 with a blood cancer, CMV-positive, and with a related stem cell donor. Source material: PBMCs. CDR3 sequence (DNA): TGTGCCAGCATCAGGGCCGGGGAGCTGTTTTTT. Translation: CASIRAGELFF.